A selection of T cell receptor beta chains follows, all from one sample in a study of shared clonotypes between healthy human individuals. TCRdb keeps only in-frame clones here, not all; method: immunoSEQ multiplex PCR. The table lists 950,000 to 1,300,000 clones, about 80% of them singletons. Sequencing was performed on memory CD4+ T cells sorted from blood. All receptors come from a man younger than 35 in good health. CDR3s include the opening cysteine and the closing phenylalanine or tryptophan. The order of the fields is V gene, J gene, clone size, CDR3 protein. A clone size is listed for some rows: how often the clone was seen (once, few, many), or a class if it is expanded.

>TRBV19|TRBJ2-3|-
CASTPTSGSADTQYF
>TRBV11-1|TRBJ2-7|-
CASSRRGESSYEQYF
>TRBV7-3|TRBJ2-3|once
CASSSDFTDTQYF
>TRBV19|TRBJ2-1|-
CASQGIAGGQFF
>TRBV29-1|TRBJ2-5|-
CSVGGQETQYF
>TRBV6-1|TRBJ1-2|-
CASNLDRKNYGYTF
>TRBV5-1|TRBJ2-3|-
CASSRDRGSSTDTQYF
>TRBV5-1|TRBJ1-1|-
CASSPGQGSNTEAFF
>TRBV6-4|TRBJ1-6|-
CASSEQGNNSPLHF
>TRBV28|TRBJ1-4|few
CASRPGPTNEKLFF
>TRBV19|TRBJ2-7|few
CASQRGTRSYEQYF
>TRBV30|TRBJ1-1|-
CAWATGMNTEAFF
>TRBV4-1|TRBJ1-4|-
CASSQENEKLFF
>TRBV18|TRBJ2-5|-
CASSPPGAWTSGLQETQYF
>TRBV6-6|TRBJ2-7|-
CASSYSSGSEEQYF
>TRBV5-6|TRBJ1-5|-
CASRRHGGDQPQHF
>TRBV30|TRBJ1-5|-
CAWSVDSNQPQHF
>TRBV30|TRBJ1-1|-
CAWSVGPLGGTEAFF
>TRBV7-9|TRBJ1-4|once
CASSWGAALEKLFF
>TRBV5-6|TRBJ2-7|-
CASSLFGDVELYEQYF
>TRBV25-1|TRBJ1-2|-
CASSESGGLNYYGYTF
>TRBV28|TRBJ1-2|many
CASSLRSGSYTF
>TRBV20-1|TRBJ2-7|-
CSANRGHEQYF
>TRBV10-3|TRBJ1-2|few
CATLGTGGRANYGYTF
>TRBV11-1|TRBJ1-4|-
CASSGQGGGSEKLFF
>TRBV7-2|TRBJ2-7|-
CASSTPRTGVYEQYF
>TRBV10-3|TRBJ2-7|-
CAISEQGDEQYF
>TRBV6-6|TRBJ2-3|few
CASSYGRGESTDTQYF
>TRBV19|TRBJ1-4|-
CASTGRATNEKLFF
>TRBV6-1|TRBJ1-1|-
CASSVPVRNTEAFF
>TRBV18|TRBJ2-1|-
CASSPEASGRANEQFF
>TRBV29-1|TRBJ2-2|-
CSVEGGFNTGELFF
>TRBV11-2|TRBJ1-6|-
CASSFQQDTNSPLHF
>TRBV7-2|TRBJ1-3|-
CASSLGSGFSGNTIYF
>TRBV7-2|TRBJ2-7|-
CASSRDRGSYYEQYF
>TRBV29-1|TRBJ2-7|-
CSGSNLAGGPGEQYF
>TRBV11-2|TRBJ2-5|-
CASSQSVRGGETQYF
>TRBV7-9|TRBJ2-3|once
CASSLSGTSTDTQYF
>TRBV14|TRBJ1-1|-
CASSQEIGTVRTEAFF